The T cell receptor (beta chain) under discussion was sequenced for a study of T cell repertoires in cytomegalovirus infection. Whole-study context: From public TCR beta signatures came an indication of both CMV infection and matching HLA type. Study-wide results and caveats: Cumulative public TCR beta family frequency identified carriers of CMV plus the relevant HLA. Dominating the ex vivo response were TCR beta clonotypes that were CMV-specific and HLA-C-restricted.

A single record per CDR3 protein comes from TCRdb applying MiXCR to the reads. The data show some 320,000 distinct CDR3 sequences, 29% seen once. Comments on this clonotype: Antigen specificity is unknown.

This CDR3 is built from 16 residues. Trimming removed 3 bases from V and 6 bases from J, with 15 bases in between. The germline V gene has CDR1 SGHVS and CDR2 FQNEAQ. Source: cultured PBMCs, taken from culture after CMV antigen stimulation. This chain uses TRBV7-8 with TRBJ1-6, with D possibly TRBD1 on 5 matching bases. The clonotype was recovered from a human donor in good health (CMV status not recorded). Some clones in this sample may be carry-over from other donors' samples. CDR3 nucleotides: TGTGCCAGCAGCTTCCCGAGCTCGGGGGTTAATTCACCCCTCCACTTT. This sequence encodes CASSFPSSGVNSPLHF.